Listed below are T cell receptor beta chains from one sample, sequenced in a study of shared clonotypes between healthy human individuals. Using immunoSEQ multiplex PCR, the repertoire was profiled, and TCRdb retains in-frame clones only, with some absent. The table records about 1.1 million clones, 70% to 80% of them present only once. The sequenced material came from memory CD4+ T cells from PBMCs. Receptors were obtained from a man between 18 and 35 years old in good health. Some clones in this sample may be carry-over from other donors' samples. The CDR3 runs from the conserved cysteine through the conserved F or W. A D gene is named only where the DNA matches it firmly. Clone size is shown for a subset of rows, as once, few, many or a class of expanded clone.

abundance	j_gene	d_gene	v_gene	CDR3aa	CDR3nt
.	TRBJ1-1	.	TRBV5-1	CASSLQGIPEAFF	TGCGCCAGCAGCTTGCAGGGGATCCCTGAAGCTTTCTTT
.	TRBJ2-7	.	TRBV6-5	CASSYGAEGRGEQYF	TGTGCCAGCAGTTACGGGGCCGAAGGACGGGGGGAGCAGTACTTC
.	TRBJ2-3	TRBD2	TRBV28	CASSPGTRADTQYF	TGTGCCAGCAGCCCGGGGACTAGGGCAGATACGCAGTATTTT
.	TRBJ2-5	.	TRBV2	CASSESMQGRETQYF	TGTGCCAGCAGTGAATCGATGCAGGGTAGAGAGACCCAGTACTTC
.	TRBJ2-1	.	TRBV11-2	CASSLDLRRGRENEQFF	TGTGCCAGCAGCTTAGATCTAAGGCGGGGCCGGGAGAATGAGCAGTTCTTC
.	TRBJ1-1	TRBD1	TRBV6-1	CASSARQGGQTEAFF	TGTGCCAGCAGTGCCCGACAGGGAGGGCAGACTGAAGCTTTCTTT
.	TRBJ2-1	.	TRBV10-3	CAIRTPVGSEQFF	TGTGCCATCAGGACCCCCGTGGGGAGTGAGCAGTTCTTC
.	TRBJ2-1	TRBD1	TRBV7-3	CASSLGTGGFEGEQFF	TGTGCCAGCAGCTTGGGGACAGGGGGCTTCGAGGGTGAGCAGTTCTTC
.	TRBJ1-2	.	TRBV5-4	CASSLGLNYGYTF	TGTGCCAGCAGCTTGGGACTTAACTATGGCTACACCTTC
.	TRBJ2-5	TRBD2	TRBV18	CASSPQTGRGAETQYF	TGTGCCAGCTCACCACAGACCGGGAGGGGGGCAGAGACCCAGTACTTC
.	TRBJ2-3	.	TRBV7-9	CASSNPRGIDTQYF	TGTGCCAGCAGCAATCCCAGAGGTATAGATACGCAGTATTTT
.	TRBJ1-1	TRBD1	TRBV4-3	CASSQGQGRDTEAFF	TGCGCCAGCAGCCAGGGACAGGGGAGAGACACTGAAGCTTTCTTT
.	TRBJ2-7	TRBD2	TRBV27	CASSLAGVNKRPYEQYF	TGTGCCAGCAGTTTAGCGGGAGTAAACAAGCGCCCCTACGAGCAGTACTTC
.	TRBJ2-7	.	TRBV2	CASSEAATIREQYF	TGTGCCAGCAGTGAAGCGGCCACTATCCGAGAGCAGTACTTC
.	TRBJ2-5	TRBD2	TRBV28	CASSLHTSLLAGETQYF	TGTGCCAGCAGTTTACACACGTCTTTATTAGCGGGAGAGACCCAGTACTTC
.	TRBJ2-7	.	TRBV18	CASSFGGAPPYEQYF	TGTGCCAGCTCTTTCGGCGGGGCGCCCCCCTACGAGCAGTACTTC
.	TRBJ1-5	.	TRBV6-1	CASSETGREQPQHF	TGTGCCAGCAGTGAAACCGGGAGGGAGCAGCCCCAGCATTTT
.	TRBJ2-3	TRBD2	TRBV27	CASRVSGRAVVPQYF	TGTGCCAGCAGGGTTAGCGGGAGAGCCGTCGTACCGCAGTATTTT
.	TRBJ2-7	TRBD1	TRBV19	CASSRSGTGAYEQYF	TGTGCCAGTAGCCGAAGCGGGACAGGGGCCTACGAGCAGTACTTC
once	TRBJ2-1	.	TRBV11-3	CASSLGGLSYNEQFF	TGTGCCAGCAGCTTAGGCGGACTCTCCTACAATGAGCAGTTCTTC
.	TRBJ1-6	.	TRBV4-2	CASSQDWGTRDSPLHF	TGTGCCAGCAGCCAAGACTGGGGGACGAGAGATTCACCCCTCCACTTT
.	TRBJ2-1	TRBD2	TRBV29-1	CSGRLAGAYNEQFF	TGCAGCGGGAGACTAGCGGGAGCCTACAATGAGCAGTTCTTC
.	TRBJ1-2	.	TRBV18	CASSPLGAGRGYTF	TGTGCCAGCTCACCGCTGGGGGCAGGGCGAGGCTACACCTTC
.	TRBJ1-1	TRBD1	TRBV5-6	CASSSDRGLGNTEAFF	TGTGCCAGCAGCTCCGACAGGGGCTTAGGGAACACTGAAGCTTTCTTT
.	TRBJ2-3	TRBD2	TRBV15	CATSRGSGSVDTQYF	TGTGCCACCAGCAGAGGTAGCGGGAGTGTGGATACGCAGTATTTT
.	TRBJ2-1	TRBD1	TRBV11-1	CASSPGQGRYNEQFF	TGTGCCAGCAGTCCAGGACAGGGGCGCTACAATGAGCAGTTCTTC
.	TRBJ2-1	.	TRBV4-3	CASSQTGGPNNEQFF	TGCGCCAGCAGCCAAACGGGTGGACCAAACAATGAGCAGTTCTTC
.	TRBJ2-5	.	TRBV15	CATSRDRGTQYF	TGTGCCACCAGCAGAGATCGGGGGACCCAGTACTTC
.	TRBJ2-5	.	TRBV27	CADQSTQYF	TGTGCCGATCAATCGACCCAGTACTTC
.	TRBJ2-3	TRBD2	TRBV10-3	CAISVGTSGRAGDTQYF	TGTGCCATCAGTGTAGGGACTAGCGGGAGGGCCGGGGATACGCAGTATTTT
.	TRBJ2-5	.	TRBV18	CASSPSSSQETQYF	TGTGCCAGCTCACCAAGTAGCAGCCAAGAGACCCAGTACTTC
.	TRBJ2-7	.	TRBV6-1	CASSEGGGQNYEQYF	TGTGCCAGCAGTGAAGGAGGCGGACAGAACTACGAGCAGTACTTC
.	TRBJ2-3	TRBD1	TRBV7-9	CASSRDRGLLYF	TGTGCCAGCAGCCGGGACAGGGGGCTGTTATATTTT
.	TRBJ1-1	.	TRBV14	CASSQDLGGYTEAFF	TGTGCCAGCAGCCAAGATCTAGGCGGGTACACTGAAGCTTTCTTT
.	TRBJ2-7	TRBD2	TRBV27	CASSLGRGSSYEQYF	TGTGCCAGCAGCCTTGGGAGGGGCAGTTCCTACGAGCAGTACTTC
.	TRBJ2-7	TRBD1	TRBV5-1	CASSLAGTGGISYEQYF	TGCGCCAGCAGCTTGGCCGGGACAGGGGGTATCTCCTACGAGCAGTACTTC
.	TRBJ2-1	TRBD2	TRBV19	CASSKTSGRGGNEQFF	TGTGCCAGTAGTAAGACTAGCGGGAGAGGGGGCAATGAGCAGTTCTTC
.	TRBJ2-7	.	TRBV6-5	CASRRGFFSYEQYF	TGTGCCAGCCGACGTGGGTTTTTCTCCTACGAGCAGTACTTC
.	TRBJ2-7	TRBD2	TRBV7-2	CASSPGTKPKFEQYF	TGTGCCAGCAGCCCCGGGACTAAACCTAAATTCGAGCAGTACTTC
many	TRBJ2-1	.	TRBV4-3	CASSQDGGRNEQFF	TGCGCCAGCAGCCAAGATGGGGGGCGAAATGAGCAGTTCTTC
many	TRBJ2-7	TRBD1	TRBV7-9	CASSSGTGGYEQYF	TGTGCCAGCAGCTCCGGGACAGGGGGCTACGAGCAGTACTTC
once	TRBJ1-1	.	TRBV19	CASSIERGPLVNTEAFF	TGTGCCAGTAGTATAGAACGGGGGCCCCTGGTGAACACTGAAGCTTTCTTT
.	TRBJ2-7	.	TRBV2	CASSLDRSNEYEQYF	TGTGCCAGCAGCCTAGACAGATCCAACGAGTACGAGCAGTACTTC
.	TRBJ2-2	.	TRBV9	CASSVGQVNTGELFF	TGTGCCAGCAGCGTAGGACAGGTGAACACCGGGGAGCTGTTTTTT
.	TRBJ2-3	TRBD1	TRBV18	CASSERQGGSTDTQYF	TGTGCCAGCTCAGAGAGACAGGGTGGAAGCACAGATACGCAGTATTTT
.	TRBJ2-5	.	TRBV27	CASRIQGDRETQYF	TGTGCCAGCAGGATACAGGGAGACAGGGAGACCCAGTACTTC
.	TRBJ2-7	TRBD2	TRBV28	CASSSGTSGSGYEQYF	TGTGCCAGCAGTTCGGGGACTAGCGGGAGCGGCTACGAGCAGTACTTC
.	TRBJ1-1	.	TRBV6-4	CASITPLGVEAFF	TGTGCCAGCATCACCCCCCTGGGGGTTGAAGCTTTCTTT
.	TRBJ2-5	.	TRBV15	CATSRVVRETQYF	TGTGCCACCAGCAGAGTAGTGAGAGAGACCCAGTACTTC
.	TRBJ1-1	.	TRBV5-1	CASSLGQGMGNTEAFF	TGCGCCAGCAGCTTGGGGCAGGGGATGGGGAACACTGAAGCTTTCTTT
.	TRBJ2-7	TRBD1	TRBV18	CASSPPAQGAREQYF	TGTGCCAGCTCACCACCTGCCCAGGGGGCGCGGGAGCAGTACTTC
.	TRBJ2-3	.	TRBV15	CATSRDRGDTQYF	TGTGCCACCAGCAGAGATCGGGGGGATACGCAGTATTTT
.	TRBJ2-2	.	TRBV5-6	CASSLRQPHTGELFF	TGTGCCAGCAGCTTAAGACAGCCACACACCGGGGAGCTGTTTTTT